Ten or more counts support the clone carrying this TCR beta chain. This sample was included in a study of regulatory T cells in long-lasting Graves disease. Construction of the TCR beta libraries employed iRepertoire HTBI primers in conjunction with Arm-PCR of CDR3 regions. A single record per CDR3 protein comes from TCRdb applying MiXCR to the multiplex PCR reads. Altogether a few hundred thousand distinct CDR3 sequences are present, around 17% being singletons, with the ten largest covering 30%. The V gene's germline CDR1 is MDHEN and CDR2 SYDVKM. V was clipped by 5 bases and J by 10 bases; unmatched bases: 18. The CDR3 length is 16 residues. Noted time point: newly diagnosed GD, antithyroid drugs for less than 3 months. From RNA extracted from PBMCs, the TCR library was made. These same data were also listed under a study on T cells in Graves' hyperthyroidism and ophthalmopathy.

The sample was peripheral blood mononuclear cells (PBMCs), taken at new diagnosis, from a patient treated with antithyroid drugs. The V gene is TRBV28, the J gene TRBJ2-3; TRBD1 aligns across 7 bases. The source is a man in his forties with Graves disease. CDR3 region: CASSITGTAVPPSQYF. The CDR3 DNA sequence: TGTGCCAGCAGTATAACCGGGACAGCGGTACCCCCTTCGCAGTATTTT.